Included here is one TCR beta chain sequence, with context. The target antigen is unknown. Only in-frame clones appear in the TCRdb table, and some are missing; sequencing was by immunoSEQ multiplex PCR. The sample includes 250,000 to 350,000 clones, 86% seen only once; the top ten take more than 0.8%. The data belong to a study of cytomegalovirus exposure and HLA in healthy donors. At the level of the study: It was reported in a later analysis that the same platform had been used for the 120 validation repertoires as for the 550 to 700 first-cohort repertoires. The study, taken as a whole, reports: 164 TCR beta chains were listed as cytomegalovirus-associated.

The donors were in the roughly 110-subject validation cohort; that cohort was separate from the approximately 730-subject first cohort. The CDR3 sequence is 14 residues long. With 4 bases removed from V and 3 bases from J, the gap between germline ends came to 12 bases. Germline loops: CDR1 MNHNS, CDR2 SASEGT. The clonotype comes from a woman younger than 35 in good health and CMV-seronegative. The sequencing input was PBMCs. The V call is TRBV6-1, the J call TRBJ1-1; D remains ambiguous. CDR3 bases: TGTGCCAGCAGTGTTTTCCGGGTCGACACTGAAGCTTTCTTT. Its translation: CASSVFRVDTEAFF.